The rows below give T cell receptor beta chains drawn from one sample of a study of early T cells in non-severe SARS-CoV-2 infection. TCRdb passed the 5' RACE reads through MiXCR, listing each CDR3 protein once. The table records 85,000 to 95,000 distinct CDR3 sequences, roughly 17% of them present only once. Sequenced material: whole blood, taken at baseline. Every receptor here comes from an adult who was a healthcare worker with PCR-confirmed SARS-CoV-2 infection or an uninfected control (not recorded which). CDR3s include the opening cysteine and the closing phenylalanine or tryptophan. Fields, in order: J gene, D gene, V gene, clone size, CDR3 protein, CDR3 DNA. A D gene is named only where the DNA matches it firmly. The size field is filled for only some rows; it gives once, few, many or a size class.

>TRBJ1-2|.|TRBV10-2|few
CASSESQGYDGYTF
TGCGCCAGCAGTGAATCACAGGGATATGATGGCTACACCTTC
>TRBJ2-2|.|TRBV11-2|.
CASSLERGANTGELFF
TGTGCCAGCAGCTTAGAGAGGGGAGCGAACACCGGGGAGCTGTTTTTT
>TRBJ2-2|.|TRBV7-9|.
CASSLVRNTGELFF
TGTGCCAGCAGCTTAGTACGGAACACCGGGGAGCTGTTTTTT
>TRBJ2-3|.|TRBV2|many
CASSVYLGDTQYF
TGTGCCAGCAGTGTCTATCTAGGAGATACGCAGTATTTT
>TRBJ2-2|TRBD2|TRBV5-6|.
CASRTTSGSSGELFF
TGTGCCAGCAGGACGACTAGCGGGAGCTCCGGGGAGCTGTTTTTT
>TRBJ2-2|TRBD2|TRBV19|few
CASSTRTSGRGELFF
TGTGCCAGTAGTACTCGGACTAGCGGGAGGGGGGAGCTGTTTTTT
>TRBJ2-7|.|TRBV27|few
CASSLGTSYEQYF
TGTGCCAGCAGTTTGGGCACCTCCTACGAGCAGTACTTC
>TRBJ2-7|.|TRBV12-3/TRBV12-4|.
CASGLPTEQYF
TGTGCCAGCGGCCTCCCTACGGAGCAGTACTTC
>TRBJ2-7|TRBD2|TRBV7-2|few
CASRGIASGSPGSYEQYF
TGTGCCAGCAGGGGTATTGCTAGCGGGAGCCCAGGGTCCTACGAGCAGTACTTC
>TRBJ2-7|TRBD1|TRBV10-2|few
CASYRGGAEQYF
TGCGCCAGCTACAGGGGTGGTGCCGAGCAGTACTTC
>TRBJ2-7|TRBD1|TRBV5-1|few
CASSRDGTGNYEQYF
TGCGCCAGCAGCAGGGATGGGACAGGGAACTACGAGCAGTACTTC
>TRBJ2-7|.|TRBV2|many
CASSESGVTYEQYF
TGTGCCAGCAGTGAGTCGGGGGTTACCTACGAGCAGTACTTC
>TRBJ1-4|.|TRBV4-1|few
CASSPKVVQAEKLFF
TGCGCCAGCAGCCCAAAAGTGGTGCAAGCTGAAAAACTGTTTTTT
>TRBJ2-7|.|TRBV25-1|few
CASSEVSGLRGRYEQYF
TGTGCCAGCAGTGAAGTTTCCGGACTGCGAGGAAGGTACGAGCAGTACTTC
>TRBJ2-3|.|TRBV7-2|.
CASSFQGVTDTQYF
TGTGCCAGCAGCTTCCAGGGTGTCACAGATACGCAGTATTTT
>TRBJ2-5|TRBD2|TRBV5-1|few
CASSLLAGIVETQYF
TGCGCCAGCAGCTTACTAGCGGGAATTGTTGAGACCCAGTACTTC
>TRBJ2-4|.|TRBV5-1|few
CASSLDVGVAKNIQYF
TGCGCCAGCAGCTTGGATGTCGGCGTAGCCAAAAACATTCAGTACTTC
>TRBJ2-5|TRBD1|TRBV5-4|few
CASSSRSGGDETQYF
TGTGCCAGCAGCTCAAGATCAGGGGGTGACGAGACCCAGTACTTC
>TRBJ1-3|.|TRBV5-4|.
CASSYGRTLSGNTIYF
TGTGCCAGCAGCTACGGCAGAACCCTCTCTGGAAACACCATATATTTT
>TRBJ2-1|TRBD2|TRBV5-1|few
CASSLGLAGGHNEQFF
TGCGCCAGCAGCTTGGGCCTAGCGGGAGGGCACAATGAGCAGTTCTTC
>TRBJ2-3|.|TRBV30|.
CAWSNEATDTQYF
TGTGCCTGGAGCAATGAGGCAACCGATACGCAGTATTTT
>TRBJ2-2|.|TRBV12-3/TRBV12-4|few
CASSFLMNTGELFF
TGTGCCAGCAGTTTCTTAATGAACACCGGGGAGCTGTTTTTT
>TRBJ1-2|.|TRBV7-6|.
CASSPGGGALYGYTF
TGTGCCAGCAGCCCTGGTGGAGGGGCCCTCTATGGCTACACCTTC
>TRBJ2-7|.|TRBV6-2/TRBV6-3|few
CASSYGTYEQYF
TGTGCCAGCAGCTACGGGACCTACGAGCAGTACTTC
>TRBJ2-7|.|TRBV5-5|few
CASSLHGDYEQYF
TGTGCCAGCAGCTTGCACGGAGACTACGAGCAGTACTTC
>TRBJ1-2|.|TRBV18|.
CASSLTSEVYGYTF
TGTGCCAGCTCACTGACATCGGAGGTCTATGGCTACACCTTC
>TRBJ2-3|.|TRBV3-1|few
CASSPPVVPDTQYF
TGTGCCAGCAGCCCCCCGGTGGTCCCAGATACGCAGTATTTT
>TRBJ1-1|TRBD1|TRBV7-2|.
CASSFRTGRTEAFF
TGTGCCAGCAGCTTTCGGACAGGAAGGACTGAAGCTTTCTTT
>TRBJ2-5|TRBD2|TRBV5-4|many
CASSLGTSNSETQYF
TGTGCCAGCAGCCTCGGGACTAGCAATTCGGAGACCCAGTACTTC
>TRBJ2-7|TRBD2|TRBV19|.
CASSIRTSGSYEQYF
TGTGCCAGTAGTATAAGGACTAGCGGGAGCTACGAGCAGTACTTC
>TRBJ2-1|TRBD2|TRBV7-8|few
CASSTTKGLSSYNEQFF
TGTGCCAGCAGCACTACGAAGGGACTAAGCTCCTACAATGAGCAGTTCTTC
>TRBJ2-7|TRBD1|TRBV7-9|few
CASSLDRATYEQYF
TGTGCCAGCAGCCTGGACAGGGCTACCTACGAGCAGTACTTC
>TRBJ2-7|.|TRBV11-2|.
CASSFARTNEQYF
TGTGCCAGCAGCTTCGCCCGGACTAACGAGCAGTACTTC
>TRBJ2-3|.|TRBV3-2|.
CAAGEGGTQYF
TGTGCCGCAGGTGAAGGCGGTACGCAGTATTTT
>TRBJ2-5|.|TRBV5-4|few
CASSPPQGRWGETQYF
TGTGCCAGCAGCCCCCCCCAGGGGCGTTGGGGAGAGACCCAGTACTTC
>TRBJ2-3|.|TRBV7-9|.
CASSLRIGGRDTQYF
TGTGCCAGCAGCTTACGGATAGGGGGTCGAGATACGCAGTATTTT
>TRBJ1-3|.|TRBV5-1|few
CASSSLGTTGNTIYF
TGCGCCAGCAGCTCGCTCGGGACAACTGGAAACACCATATATTTT
>TRBJ2-5|TRBD2|TRBV7-8|many
CASSSSGETQYF
TGTGCCAGCAGCTCTAGCGGAGAGACCCAGTACTTC
>TRBJ2-2|.|TRBV20-1|.
CSASQPGQQRGTGELFF
TGCAGTGCTAGCCAGCCGGGACAACAAAGGGGCACCGGGGAGCTGTTTTTT
>TRBJ2-4|.|TRBV20-1|few
CSAQLEPKNIQYF
TGCAGTGCCCAACTAGAGCCCAAAAACATTCAGTACTTC
>TRBJ1-2|.|TRBV5-4|few
CASSFRRNNGYTF
TGTGCCAGCAGCTTTCGTAGGAATAATGGCTACACCTTC
>TRBJ2-3|TRBD2|TRBV2|.
CASSERTSGRDTQYF
TGTGCCAGCAGTGAAAGGACTAGCGGGAGAGATACGCAGTATTTT
>TRBJ2-1|TRBD2|TRBV20-1|.
CSAQKRDHYNEQFF
TGCAGTGCCCAAAAGCGGGACCATTACAATGAGCAGTTCTTC
>TRBJ2-2|TRBD2|TRBV3-1|.
CASSQGGSGAGELFF
TGTGCCAGCAGCCAAGGCGGTAGCGGGGCCGGGGAGCTGTTTTTT
>TRBJ2-2|TRBD2|TRBV7-3|.
CASSSQSGLAGDRTGELFF
TGTGCCAGCAGCTCCCAAAGCGGACTAGCGGGAGATCGCACCGGGGAGCTGTTTTTT
>TRBJ2-2|.|TRBV12-3/TRBV12-4|many
CASSLARIRKAGELFF
TGTGCCAGCAGTTTAGCCCGAATAAGAAAGGCCGGGGAGCTGTTTTTT
>TRBJ2-7|.|TRBV12-3/TRBV12-4|.
CASSPRPGEQYF
TGTGCCAGCAGTCCTAGACCGGGCGAGCAGTACTTC
>TRBJ2-1|TRBD2|TRBV4-2|.
CASSQEGLAGGPFGNEQFF
TGTGCCAGCAGCCAAGAGGGACTAGCGGGAGGCCCCTTTGGCAATGAGCAGTTCTTC
>TRBJ2-7|TRBD2|TRBV28|few
CASSFLAGGTYEQYF
TGTGCCAGCAGTTTCCTAGCGGGAGGCACGTACGAGCAGTACTTC
>TRBJ2-5|TRBD2|TRBV20-1|.
CSARGLAGETQYF
TGCAGTGCTAGAGGGCTAGCGGGAGAGACCCAGTACTTC